A single sample is the source of the 28 T cell receptor beta chains below, sequenced in a study of shared clonotypes between healthy human individuals. The protocol was immunoSEQ multiplex PCR, while the TCRdb copy is restricted to in-frame clones and leaves out a portion. The sample has about 1.1 million clones; 75% to 80% are singletons. Sequenced input: memory CD4+ T cells from PBMCs. The sample's subset: CD45RA-negative fraction. These TCRs come from a man aged 18 to 29 in good health. Some clones in this sample may be carry-over from other donors' samples.

The V call is TRBV7-9, the J call TRBJ2-5; TRBD2 is a possible D gene (6 bases). Trimming stripped 1 base from V and 4 bases from J, with 13 bases between. Germline V gene lookup returns CDR1 SEHNR and CDR2 FQNEAQ (reference sequence). This CDR3 is 15 amino acids long. CDR3 nucleotide sequence: TGTGCCAGCAGCTTAGATTTGCGGGACGGAGAGACCCAGTACTTC. Translating it yields CASSLDLRDGETQYF.

This chain joins TRBV6-1 and TRBJ2-1; D may be TRBD1 (6 bases). The ends were cut back, 3 bases at V and 5 bases at J, with 17 bases in the middle. The germline gives CDR1 MNHNS, CDR2 SASEGT. The CDR3 extends over 16 amino acids. In nucleotides, the CDR3 is TGTGCCAGCAGTGAGGTCGGGACACCCGACGACAATGAGCAGTTCTTC. Its translation: CASSEVGTPDDNEQFF.

Comments on this clone: Other DNA sequences in the sample encode the same CDR3. The gene calls are TRBV7-8 and TRBJ2-7; D gene uncertain. CDR1 is SGHVS, CDR2 FQNEAQ, per germline. V lost 1 base to trimming and J lost 4 bases, with 8 bases between them. The CDR3 spans 13 residues. CDR3 DNA sequence: TGTGCCAGCAGCTTAGATACGCTGTACGAGCAGTACTTC. This gives the protein CASSLDTLYEQYF.

There are many counts of this clone. Other DNA sequences in this sample translate to the same CDR3. This sequence joins TRBV4-1 and TRBJ1-1; TRBD1 agrees at 8 bases. The ends lost 1 base at V and 1 base at J; junction bases unmatched: 2. CDR3 length: 15 amino acids. The germline V gene encodes CDR1 MGHRA and CDR2 YSYEKL. CDR3 coding DNA: TGCGCCAGCAGCCAAGTCGGGACAGGGAACACTGAAGCTTTCTTT. This sequence encodes CASSQVGTGNTEAFF.

Turning to this clone: The sample carries other DNA sequences with the same CDR3. The chain couples TRBV20-1 to TRBJ2-7; no clear D. The CDR3 totals 10 residues. V dropped 6 bases and J dropped 3 bases, with 6 bases sitting between them. The V gene's germline CDR1 is DFQATT and CDR2 SNEGSKA (reference sequence). The CDR3 spells CSALSYEQYF. The CDR3, as DNA: TGCAGTGCCCTAAGCTACGAGCAGTACTTC.

This clone was picked up one time. The genes are TRBV7-8 and TRBJ2-7; possible D gene TRBD2, 6 bases. The length of the CDR3 is 14 residues. Trimming removed 3 bases from V and 2 bases from J, with 11 bases in between. CDR1 is SGHVS and CDR2 is FQNEAQ in the germline V gene. The CDR3 protein is CASSFPGGTYEQYF. For the CDR3, the DNA is TGTGCCAGCAGCTTCCCGGGCGGGACCTACGAGCAGTACTTC.

V usage is TRBV27 and J usage is TRBJ1-5; 8 bases align to TRBD1. The CDR3 covers 16 residues. Trimming cost V 1 base and J 2 bases; bases outside gene matches: 4. Germline CDR1 MNHEY, CDR2 SMNVEV (reference sequence). The DNA of the CDR3 is TGTGCCAGCAGTTTATTGCCGGACAGGGGCAATCAGCCCCAGCATTTT. Amino acids: CASSLLPDRGNQPQHF.

This chain uses TRBV9 with TRBJ2-4, with D hard to call. Trimming cost V 4 bases and J 8 bases, with 22 bases left between them. The CDR3 runs 16 residues. Germline values: CDR1 SGDLS, CDR2 YYNGEE. The CDR3 region has the DNA TGTGCCAGCAGCCCCGCACGCCGGAACAGAGGCGACATTCAGTACTTC. Translated, it gives CASSPARRNRGDIQYF. Full variable domain (missing parts from reference TRBV9 and TRBJ2-4): DSGVTQTPKHLITATGQRVTLRCSPRSGDLSVYWYQQSLDQGLQFLIQYYNGEERAKGNILERFSAQQFPDLHSELNLSSLELGDSALYFCASSPARRNRGDIQYFGAGTRLSVL.

CDR3 residues: CASSPRTVEGYNEQFF. CDR3 bases: TGTGCCAGCAGCCCCCGGACTGTTGAAGGTTACAATGAGCAGTTCTTC. The chain is built from TRBV7-7 and TRBJ2-1, with TRBD2 as a possible D gene (5 bases). Deletions cut 5 bases from V and 4 bases from J, with 18 bases between. The CDR3 loop spans 16 amino acids. Germline V gene sequence: CDR1 SSHAT, CDR2 FNYEAQ (reference sequence).

J is TRBJ2-4 and V is TRBV29-1; TRBD1 is a possible D gene (6 bases). The CDR3 sequence is 13 residues long. CDR1 is SQVTM, CDR2 ANQGSEA, per germline. V was cut by 3 bases and J by 2 bases, with 8 bases left in between. The CDR3 sequence is CSVDQGPKNIQYF. The DNA of the CDR3 is TGCAGCGTTGATCAGGGGCCCAAAAACATTCAGTACTTC.

The rearrangement links TRBV27 to TRBJ2-7; 7 bases map to TRBD2. This CDR3 has 13 amino acids. In germline, CDR1 is MNHEY, CDR2 SMNVEV (reference sequence). Unmatched junction bases numbered 5, after V lost 9 bases and J lost 0 bases. The CDR3 is CASSGRSSYEQYF. For the CDR3, the DNA is TGTGCCAGTTCCGGGAGGAGCTCCTACGAGCAGTACTTC.

The V gene is TRBV11-1, the J gene TRBJ2-6, with unresolved D. Germline CDR1 is SGHAT and CDR2 is FQDESV (reference sequence). This CDR3 region has 12 residues. The germline V and J ends were trimmed by 7 bases and 2 bases, with 3 bases remaining between them. The CDR3 nucleotides are TGTGCCAGCACCCCTGGGGCCAACGTCCTGACTTTC. It translates to CASTPGANVLTF.

The chain combines TRBV28 with TRBJ2-7; maybe TRBD1 (6 bases). The CDR3 length is 12 residues. The V gene's germline CDR1 is MDHEN and CDR2 SYDVKM. V lost 10 bases, J lost 2 bases, and 12 bases lay in between. The CDR3: CAIVNRAYEQYF. The CDR3 nucleotides are TGTGCCATCGTCAACAGGGCCTACGAGCAGTACTTC.

V gene TRBV30 combines with J gene TRBJ2-3; D uncertain. This CDR3 region has 15 residues. Germline lookup yields CDR1 GTSNPN and CDR2 SVGIG (reference sequence). V was clipped by 2 bases and J by 0 bases, with 12 bases between them. The CDR3 is CAWSYGQESTDTQYF. CDR3 nucleotides: TGTGCCTGGAGTTACGGGCAGGAGAGCACAGATACGCAGTATTTT.

The chain recombines TRBV7-2 with TRBJ2-7, with 7 nucleotides matching TRBD2. Looked up from germline, CDR1 is SGHTA and CDR2 is FQGNSA. The V segment lost 4 bases and the J segment 2 bases; nucleotides outside the gene matches: 8. The CDR3 runs 15 residues. The CDR3 bases are TGTGCCAGCAGCTCACTAGCGCAGGTTACCTACGAGCAGTACTTC. This sequence encodes CASSSLAQVTYEQYF.

The rearrangement joins TRBV29-1 to TRBJ2-1; 10 bases fit TRBD2. The CDR3 contains 12 residues. Germline trimming cut 5 bases from V and 15 bases from J; bases unmatched to any gene: 10. The germline gives CDR1 SQVTM, CDR2 ANQGSEA. CDR3 DNA: TGCAGCGTTAGAGATACCGGGACTAGCGCGTTCTTC. Its translation: CSVRDTGTSAFF.

This rearrangement joins TRBV4-2 to TRBJ2-3; 9 bases map to TRBD2. This CDR3 region has 15 residues. Trimming took 1 base from V and 6 from J; bases not matched to a gene: 5. CDR1 is LGHNA, CDR2 YNFKEQ, per germline. The CDR3 DNA sequence: TGTGCCAGCAGCCAAGCGACTAGCGGTATGGATACGCAGTATTTT. This codes for CASSQATSGMDTQYF.

The chain combines TRBV7-2 with TRBJ2-3, with 10 bases that match TRBD2. CDR1 is SGHTA and CDR2 is FQGNSA in the germline V gene. After removal of 3 bases from V and 0 bases from J, the junction contained 9 bases not matched to a gene. The CDR3 spans 18 residues. The CDR3 spells CASSLPSGSAPSTDTQYF. The CDR3 DNA is TGTGCCAGCAGCTTGCCTAGCGGGAGTGCCCCTAGCACAGATACGCAGTATTTT.

V usage is TRBV2 and J usage is TRBJ1-2; possibly TRBD1 for D (6 bases). Per the germline V gene, CDR1 is SNHLY and CDR2 is FYNNEI. The CDR3 contains 12 residues. The V end lost 6 bases, the J end lost 7 bases, and 12 bases lay between the germline ends. CDR3 coding DNA: TGTGCCAGCAGCACACAGGGCCGTGGCTACACCTTC. Its translation is CASSTQGRGYTF.

The chain is built from TRBV4-3 and TRBJ1-2, with 12 bases fitting TRBD1. V trimming: 3 bases; J trimming: 6 bases; junction bases outside the gene matches: 8. From germline, CDR1 is LGHNA and CDR2 YSLEER. This CDR3 region has 16 residues. The CDR3 DNA reads TGCGCCAGCAGCCATAGAGTGGGACAGGGGGCAGATGGCTACACCTTC. Its translation is CASSHRVGQGADGYTF.

The chain is built from TRBV9 and TRBJ2-5, with D possibly being TRBD1 (5 bases). V was trimmed by 4 bases and J by 1 base, leaving 14 bases between them. The CDR3 is 15 amino acids. Germline V lookup: CDR1 SGDLS, CDR2 YYNGEE. The CDR3 DNA follows: TGTGCCAGCAGCATCCTAGGGGCAGCCCAAGAGACCCAGTACTTC. Encoded protein: CASSILGAAQETQYF.

About this clone: The sample contains more than one DNA sequence encoding this CDR3. CDR3 sequence reads: CASSAQETQYF. The CDR3 nucleotides are TGTGCCAGCAGCGCTCAAGAGACCCAGTACTTC. The chain couples TRBV2 to TRBJ2-5; D not resolved. The CDR3 is made up of 11 amino acids. V was pared by 6 bases and J by 2 bases, with 4 bases between. Germline V gives CDR1 SNHLY, CDR2 FYNNEI.

The chain links TRBV28 to TRBJ2-7, with D possibly matching TRBD1 (6 bases). Germline lookup yields CDR1 MDHEN and CDR2 SYDVKM. There are 14 residues in the CDR3. The germline V and J ends were trimmed by 8 bases and 2 bases, with 16 bases remaining between them. This chain's CDR3 is CASGTGTPTYEQYF. CDR3 DNA: TGTGCCAGCGGAACCGGGACACCTACCTACGAGCAGTACTTC.

The chain employs TRBV5-6 and TRBJ1-3; TRBD1 is a possible D gene (6 bases). Germline-derived CDR1 and CDR2 are SGHDT and YYEEEE. Between the trimmed V and J ends, which lost 5 bases and 1 base, there was a span of 16 bases. This CDR3 spans 16 amino acids. The CDR3: CASRSIGTGSGNTIYF. The CDR3 DNA is TGTGCCAGCAGGTCAATCGGAACAGGGTCTGGAAACACCATATATTTT. The complete variable domain, with remaining parts taken from reference TRBV5-6 and TRBJ1-3, reads DAGVTQSPTHLIKTRGQQVTLRCSPKSGHDTVSWYQQALGQGPQFIFQYYEEEERQRGNFPDRFSGHQFPNYSSELNVNALLLGDSALYLCASRSIGTGSGNTIYFGEGSWLTVV.

J is TRBJ2-1 and V is TRBV5-1; 12 bases are a match to TRBD2. Germline V lookup: CDR1 SGHRS, CDR2 YFSETQ. With 4 bases clipped from V and 6 bases from J, the junction kept 5 bases outside the gene matches. The CDR3 loop spans 15 amino acids. CDR3 loop: CASSPTSGRSNEQFF. DNA of the CDR3: TGCGCCAGCAGCCCGACTAGCGGGAGATCCAATGAGCAGTTCTTC. The complete variable domain, with remaining parts taken from reference TRBV5-1 and TRBJ2-1, reads KAGVTQTPRYLIKTRGQQVTLSCSPISGHRSVSWYQQTPGQGLQFLFEYFSETQRNKGNFPGRFSGRQFSNSRSEMNVSTLELGDSALYLCASSPTSGRSNEQFFGPGTRLTVL.

The chain combines TRBV6-5 with TRBJ2-5; D tentatively fits TRBD1 or TRBD2 (5 bases each). CDR1 is MNHEY and CDR2 is SVGAGI in the germline V gene. Trimming left V 0 bases short and J 5 bases short, with 13 bases between. This CDR3 spans 15 amino acids. The DNA of the CDR3 is TGTGCCAGCAGTTACTCGGCAGGGAGCGAGGAGACCCAGTACTTC. Its translation: CASSYSAGSEETQYF.

The chain links TRBV5-1 to TRBJ2-7; 14 bases are shared with TRBD2. The germline CDR1 and CDR2 sequences are SGHRS and YFSETQ. The V gene end was trimmed by 4 bases and the J gene end by 6 bases; junction bases not matched to a gene: 9. This CDR3 comprises 16 residues. Here the CDR3 reads CASSQPGLAGVSEQYF. CDR3 bases: TGCGCCAGCAGCCAACCGGGACTAGCGGGGGTTAGCGAGCAGTACTTC.

Points on this clone: A read error may explain this, as a much larger clone is one base away. The V and J genes are TRBV5-1 and TRBJ1-1, with unresolved D. From germline, CDR1 is SGHRS and CDR2 YFSETQ. The CDR3 covers 13 residues. The CDR3: CASSLDTNTEALF. The DNA for the CDR3 is TGCGCCAGCAGTTTAGACACGAACACTGAAGCTCTCTTT.